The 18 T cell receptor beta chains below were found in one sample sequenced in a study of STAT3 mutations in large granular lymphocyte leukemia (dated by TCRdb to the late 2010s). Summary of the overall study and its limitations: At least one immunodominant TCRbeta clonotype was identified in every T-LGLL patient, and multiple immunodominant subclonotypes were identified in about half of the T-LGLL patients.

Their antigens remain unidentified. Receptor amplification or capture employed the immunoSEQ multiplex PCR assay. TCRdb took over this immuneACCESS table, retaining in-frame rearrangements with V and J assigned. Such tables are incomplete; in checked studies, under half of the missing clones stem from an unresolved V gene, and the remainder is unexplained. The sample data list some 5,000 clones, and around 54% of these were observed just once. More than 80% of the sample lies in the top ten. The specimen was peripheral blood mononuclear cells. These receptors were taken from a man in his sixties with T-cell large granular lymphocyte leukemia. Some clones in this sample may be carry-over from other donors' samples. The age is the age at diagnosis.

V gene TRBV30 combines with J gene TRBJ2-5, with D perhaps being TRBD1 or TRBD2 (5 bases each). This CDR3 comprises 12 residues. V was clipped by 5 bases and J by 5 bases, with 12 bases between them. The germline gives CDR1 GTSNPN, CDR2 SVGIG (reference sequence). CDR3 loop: CAWAGAGETQYF. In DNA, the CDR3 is TGTGCCTGGGCCGGGGCCGGGGAGACCCAGTACTTC.

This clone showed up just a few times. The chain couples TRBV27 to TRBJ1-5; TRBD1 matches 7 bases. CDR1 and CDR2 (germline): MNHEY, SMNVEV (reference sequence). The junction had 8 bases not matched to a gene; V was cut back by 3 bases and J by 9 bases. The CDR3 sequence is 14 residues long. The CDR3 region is CASSLAGGNGPQHF. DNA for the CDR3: TGTGCCAGCAGTTTGGCAGGGGGTAATGGGCCCCAGCATTTT.

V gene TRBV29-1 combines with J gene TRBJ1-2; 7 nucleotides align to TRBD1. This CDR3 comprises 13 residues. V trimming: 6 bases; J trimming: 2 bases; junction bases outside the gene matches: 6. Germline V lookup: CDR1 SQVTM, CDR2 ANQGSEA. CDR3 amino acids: CSVRDRANYGYTF. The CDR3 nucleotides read TGCAGCGTCCGGGACAGAGCAAACTATGGCTACACCTTC.

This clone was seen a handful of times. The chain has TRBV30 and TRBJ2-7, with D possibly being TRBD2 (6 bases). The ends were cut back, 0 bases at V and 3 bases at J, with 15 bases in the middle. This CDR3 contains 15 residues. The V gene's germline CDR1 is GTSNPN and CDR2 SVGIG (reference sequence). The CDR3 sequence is CAWSVHAGILYEQYF. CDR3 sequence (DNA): TGTGCCTGGAGTGTACATGCGGGGATCCTCTACGAGCAGTACTTC.

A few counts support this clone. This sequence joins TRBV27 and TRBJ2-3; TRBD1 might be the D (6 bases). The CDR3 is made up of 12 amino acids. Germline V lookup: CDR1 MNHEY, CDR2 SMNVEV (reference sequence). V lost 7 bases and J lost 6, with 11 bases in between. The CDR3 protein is CASKQGPDTQYF. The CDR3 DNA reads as TGTGCCAGCAAACAGGGCCCGGATACGCAGTATTTT.

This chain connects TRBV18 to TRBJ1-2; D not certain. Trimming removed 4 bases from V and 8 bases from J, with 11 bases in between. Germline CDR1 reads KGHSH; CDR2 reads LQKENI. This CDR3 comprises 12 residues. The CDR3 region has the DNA TGTGCCAGCTCACTGGACGGGAGGGGCTACACCTTC. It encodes CASSLDGRGYTF.

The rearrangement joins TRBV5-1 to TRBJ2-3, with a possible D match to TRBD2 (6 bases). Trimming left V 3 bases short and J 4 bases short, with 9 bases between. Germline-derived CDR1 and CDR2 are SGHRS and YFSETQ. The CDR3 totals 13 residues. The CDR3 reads CASSSSGADTQYF. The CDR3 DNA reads TGCGCCAGCAGCTCGTCGGGGGCAGATACGCAGTATTTT. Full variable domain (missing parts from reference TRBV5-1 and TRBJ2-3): KAGVTQTPRYLIKTRGQQVTLSCSPISGHRSVSWYQQTPGQGLQFLFEYFSETQRNKGNFPGRFSGRQFSNSRSEMNVSTLELGDSALYLCASSSSGADTQYFGPGTRLTVL.

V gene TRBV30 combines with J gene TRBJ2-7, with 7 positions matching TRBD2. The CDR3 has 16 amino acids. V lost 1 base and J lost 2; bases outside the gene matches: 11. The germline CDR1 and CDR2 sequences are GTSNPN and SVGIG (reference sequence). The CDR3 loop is CAWSAPPQRGPYEQYF. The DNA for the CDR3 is TGTGCCTGGAGTGCCCCCCCCCAGCGGGGACCCTACGAGCAGTACTTC.

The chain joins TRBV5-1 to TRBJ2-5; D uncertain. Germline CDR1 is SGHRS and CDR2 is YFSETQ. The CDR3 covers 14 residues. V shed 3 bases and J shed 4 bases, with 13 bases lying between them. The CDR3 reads CASSSGGLAETQYF. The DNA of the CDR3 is TGCGCCAGCAGCTCCGGCGGCCTGGCAGAGACCCAGTACTTC.

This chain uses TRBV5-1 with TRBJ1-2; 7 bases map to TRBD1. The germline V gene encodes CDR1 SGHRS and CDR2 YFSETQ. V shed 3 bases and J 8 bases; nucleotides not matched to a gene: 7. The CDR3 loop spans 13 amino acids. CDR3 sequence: CASSSTGQYGYTF. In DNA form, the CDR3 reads TGCGCCAGCAGCTCGACAGGGCAATACGGCTACACCTTC.

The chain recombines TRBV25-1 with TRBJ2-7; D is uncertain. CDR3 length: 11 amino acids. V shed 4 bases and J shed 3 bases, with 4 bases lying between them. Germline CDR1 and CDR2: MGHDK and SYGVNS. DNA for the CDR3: TGTGCCAGCAGTGGTGGCTACGAGCAGTACTTC. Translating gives CASSGGYEQYF.

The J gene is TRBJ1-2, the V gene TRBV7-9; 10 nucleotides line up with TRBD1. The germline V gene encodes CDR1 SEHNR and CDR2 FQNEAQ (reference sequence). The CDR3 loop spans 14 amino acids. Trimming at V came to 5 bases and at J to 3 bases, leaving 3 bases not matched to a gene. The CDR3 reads CASSLTGGYYGYTF. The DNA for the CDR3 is TGTGCCAGCAGCCTGACAGGGGGCTACTATGGCTACACCTTC.

The CDR3 loop is CASSLVVAGGGYEQFF. The CDR3 DNA reads as TGTGCCAGCAGCCTCGTGGTAGCGGGGGGTGGATATGAGCAGTTCTTC. The rearrangement links TRBV5-8 to TRBJ2-1, with 10 positions matching TRBD2. The V segment lost 4 bases and the J segment 8 bases; nucleotides outside the gene matches: 12. The CDR3 totals 16 residues. Germline CDR1 is SGHTS and CDR2 is YDEGEE.

This chain's CDR3 is CSAGEIDYGYTF. CDR3 sequence (DNA): TGCAGCGCTGGAGAGATTGACTATGGCTACACCTTC. J is TRBJ1-2 and V is TRBV29-1, with no clear D. The CDR3 length is 12 residues. The germline V gene has CDR1 SQVTM and CDR2 ANQGSEA. The V and J ends lost 7 bases and 3 bases respectively, with 12 bases between them.

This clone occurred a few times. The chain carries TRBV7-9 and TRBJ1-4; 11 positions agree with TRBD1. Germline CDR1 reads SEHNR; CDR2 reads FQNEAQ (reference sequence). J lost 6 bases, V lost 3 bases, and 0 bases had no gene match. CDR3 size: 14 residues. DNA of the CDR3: TGTGCCAGCAGCTTGGGACAGGGGGATGAAAAACTGTTTTTT. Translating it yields CASSLGQGDEKLFF.

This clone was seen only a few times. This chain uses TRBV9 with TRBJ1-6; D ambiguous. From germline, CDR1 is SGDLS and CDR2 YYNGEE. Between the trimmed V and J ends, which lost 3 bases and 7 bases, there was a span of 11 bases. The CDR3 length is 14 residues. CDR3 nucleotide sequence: TGTGCCAGCAGCGCCGCTTACAGCAATTCACCCCTCCACTTT. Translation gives CASSAAYSNSPLHF.

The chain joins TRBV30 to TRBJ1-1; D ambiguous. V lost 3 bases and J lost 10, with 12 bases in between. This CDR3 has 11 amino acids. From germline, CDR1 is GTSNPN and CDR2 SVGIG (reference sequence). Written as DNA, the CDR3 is TGTGCCTGGAGGCGGGCCGCAGGAGCTTTCTTT. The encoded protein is CAWRRAAGAFF.

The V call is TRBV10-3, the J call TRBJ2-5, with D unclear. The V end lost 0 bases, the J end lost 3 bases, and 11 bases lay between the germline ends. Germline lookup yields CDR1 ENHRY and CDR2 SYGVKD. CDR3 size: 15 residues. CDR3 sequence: CAISESRLYEETQYF. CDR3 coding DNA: TGTGCCATCAGTGAGTCTCGGCTCTACGAAGAGACCCAGTACTTC.